The present T cell receptor (beta chain) was sequenced within a study of T-cell reconstitution after alpha-beta-depleted transplantation in children. Per the germline V gene, CDR1 is WSHSY and CDR2 is SAAADI. V shed 4 bases and J 5 bases; nucleotides not matched to a gene: 8. The CDR3 totals 16 residues. TCRbeta library preparation incorporated unique molecular identifiers. TCRdb used MiXCR to reprocess the PCR reads, holding one entry per CDR3 protein. The table has about 500,000 distinct CDR3 sequences, roughly 33% seen once. The chain combines TRBV10-2 with TRBJ2-1; 10 bases line up with TRBD2. This clonotype was obtained from a human donor who donated a stem cell graft to a child with aplastic anemia. The starting material was PBMCs from the stem cell graft donor, obtained from the stem cell graft. The CDR3 bases are TGCGCCAGCAGTGCGTCTAGCGGGAGTCCCCACAATGAGCAGTTCTTC. This codes for CASSASSGSPHNEQFF.